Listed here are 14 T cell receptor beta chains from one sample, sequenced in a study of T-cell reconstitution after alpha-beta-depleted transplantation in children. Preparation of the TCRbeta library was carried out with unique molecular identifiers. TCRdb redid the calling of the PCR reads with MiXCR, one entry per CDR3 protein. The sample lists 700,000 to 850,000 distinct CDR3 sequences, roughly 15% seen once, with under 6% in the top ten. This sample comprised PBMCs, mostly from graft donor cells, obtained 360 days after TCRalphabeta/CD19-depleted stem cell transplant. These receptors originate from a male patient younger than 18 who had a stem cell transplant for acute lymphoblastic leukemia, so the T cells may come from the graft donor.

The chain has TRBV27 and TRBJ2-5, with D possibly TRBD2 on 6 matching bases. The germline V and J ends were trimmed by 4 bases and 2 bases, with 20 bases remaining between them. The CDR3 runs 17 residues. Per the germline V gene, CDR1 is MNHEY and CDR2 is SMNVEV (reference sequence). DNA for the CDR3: TGTGCCAGCAGTTCTCTCTCACCAGGGACTTTTCAAGAGACCCAGTACTTC. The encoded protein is CASSSLSPGTFQETQYF.

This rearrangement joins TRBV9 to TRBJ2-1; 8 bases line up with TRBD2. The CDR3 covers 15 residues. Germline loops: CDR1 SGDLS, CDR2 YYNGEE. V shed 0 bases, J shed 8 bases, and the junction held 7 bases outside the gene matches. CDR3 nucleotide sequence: TGTGCCAGCAGCGTAGAGGCCGGACTAGCTTATGAGCAGTTCTTC. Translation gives CASSVEAGLAYEQFF.

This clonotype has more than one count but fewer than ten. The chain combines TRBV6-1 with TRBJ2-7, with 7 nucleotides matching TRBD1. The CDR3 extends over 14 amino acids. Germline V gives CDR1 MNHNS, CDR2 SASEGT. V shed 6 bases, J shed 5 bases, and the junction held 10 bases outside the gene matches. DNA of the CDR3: TGTGCCAGCAGCTCCCGGGACAGATCCCACGAGCAGTACTTC. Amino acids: CASSSRDRSHEQYF.

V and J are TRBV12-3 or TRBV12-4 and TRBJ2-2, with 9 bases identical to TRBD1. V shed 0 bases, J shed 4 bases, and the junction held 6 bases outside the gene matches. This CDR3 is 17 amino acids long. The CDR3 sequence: CASSLAVTGGATGELFF. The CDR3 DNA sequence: TGTGCCAGCAGTTTAGCGGTCACAGGGGGCGCCACCGGGGAGCTGTTTTTT.

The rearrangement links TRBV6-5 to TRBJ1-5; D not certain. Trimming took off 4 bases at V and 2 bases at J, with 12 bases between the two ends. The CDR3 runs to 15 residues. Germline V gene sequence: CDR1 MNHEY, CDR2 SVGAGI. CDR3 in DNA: TGTGCCAGCAGTTCTACACTTGGGGGCAATCAGCCCCAGCATTTT. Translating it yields CASSSTLGGNQPQHF.

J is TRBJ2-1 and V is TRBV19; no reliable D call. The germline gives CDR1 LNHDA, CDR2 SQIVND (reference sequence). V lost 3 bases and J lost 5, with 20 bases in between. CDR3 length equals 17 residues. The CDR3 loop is CASSMAMLAWVDNEQFF. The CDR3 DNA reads TGTGCCAGTAGTATGGCCATGCTCGCCTGGGTCGACAATGAGCAGTTCTTC.

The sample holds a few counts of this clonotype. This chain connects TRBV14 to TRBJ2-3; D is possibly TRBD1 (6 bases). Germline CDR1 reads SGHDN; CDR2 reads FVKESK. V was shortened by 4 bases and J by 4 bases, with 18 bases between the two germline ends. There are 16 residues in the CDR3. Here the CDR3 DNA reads TGTGCCAGCAGCCTCCGGGTCCCAGGGGTAGCAGATACGCAGTATTTT. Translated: CASSLRVPGVADTQYF.

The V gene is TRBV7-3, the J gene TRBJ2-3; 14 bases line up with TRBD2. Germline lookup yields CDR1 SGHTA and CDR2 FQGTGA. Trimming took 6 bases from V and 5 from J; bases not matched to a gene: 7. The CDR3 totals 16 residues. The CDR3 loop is CASRRGLAGARDTQYF. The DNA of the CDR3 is TGTGCCAGCAGACGGGGACTAGCGGGAGCAAGAGATACGCAGTATTTT.

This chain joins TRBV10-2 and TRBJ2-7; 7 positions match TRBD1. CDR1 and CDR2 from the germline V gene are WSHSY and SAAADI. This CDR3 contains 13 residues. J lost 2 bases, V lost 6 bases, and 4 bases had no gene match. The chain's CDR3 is CASRGTDPYEQYF. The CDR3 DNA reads TGCGCCAGCAGGGGGACAGATCCCTACGAGCAGTACTTC.

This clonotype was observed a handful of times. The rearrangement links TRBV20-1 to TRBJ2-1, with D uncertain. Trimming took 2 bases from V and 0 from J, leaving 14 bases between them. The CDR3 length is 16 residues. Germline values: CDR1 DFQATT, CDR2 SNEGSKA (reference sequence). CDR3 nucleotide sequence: TGCAGTGCTAGACCCCCCCCGCGAGGCTCCTACAATGAGCAGTTCTTC. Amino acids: CSARPPPRGSYNEQFF.

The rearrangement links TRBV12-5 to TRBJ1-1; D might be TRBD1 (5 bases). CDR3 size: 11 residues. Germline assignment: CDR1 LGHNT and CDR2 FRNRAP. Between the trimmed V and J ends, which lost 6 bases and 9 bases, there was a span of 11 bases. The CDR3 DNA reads TGTGCTAGTGGACACGGACATAAAGCTTTCTTT. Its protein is CASGHGHKAFF.

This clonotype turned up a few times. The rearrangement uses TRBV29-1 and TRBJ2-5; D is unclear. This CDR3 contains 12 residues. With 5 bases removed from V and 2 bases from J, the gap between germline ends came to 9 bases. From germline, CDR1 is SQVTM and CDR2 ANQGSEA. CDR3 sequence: CSVTRPQETQYF. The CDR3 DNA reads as TGCAGCGTTACCCGACCACAAGAGACCCAGTACTTC.

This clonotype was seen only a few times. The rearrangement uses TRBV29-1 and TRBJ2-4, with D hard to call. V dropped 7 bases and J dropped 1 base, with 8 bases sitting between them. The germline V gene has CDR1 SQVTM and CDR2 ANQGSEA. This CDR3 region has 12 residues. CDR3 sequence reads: CSATMAKNIQYF. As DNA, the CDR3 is TGCAGCGCTACAATGGCCAAAAACATTCAGTACTTC.

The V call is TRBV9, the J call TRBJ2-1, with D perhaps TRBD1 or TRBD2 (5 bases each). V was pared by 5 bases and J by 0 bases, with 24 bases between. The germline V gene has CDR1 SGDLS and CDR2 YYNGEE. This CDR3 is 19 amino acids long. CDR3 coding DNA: TGTGCCAGCAGTGATCCCCTTATTACGTGGGGGAGCTCCTACAATGAGCAGTTCTTC. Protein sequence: CASSDPLITWGSSYNEQFF.